One and the same sample provided the 15 T cell receptor beta chains below, sequenced in a study of T cells in tumors and immune-related adverse events (dated by TCRdb to 2020 to 2022). Reading the label with the study, this specimen's treatment or condition is: nivolumab (PD-1 blockade) given before sampling. The library was produced with the immunoSEQ multiplex PCR assay. TCRdb re-hosts the immuneACCESS table, in-frame sequences only. Its copies lack some clones; in the studies checked, an unresolved V gene accounts for under half of them, and the cause for the rest is not known. This sample comprises about 4,900 clones, roughly 61% of them detected only once. Around 5.7% of the sample goes to the ten largest clones. Here the sequenced sample was gut tissue, taken from a patient treated with anti-PD-1 therapy. The receptors originated from a female donor with metastatic renal cell carcinoma.

Comment on this clone: Sequence at one end of the junction differs from germline and may be a read error. Additional DNA sequences in this sample encode the identical CDR3. The rearrangement joins TRBV19 to TRBJ1-1; a possible D gene is TRBD1 (6 bases). The CDR3 extends over 16 amino acids. The germline V gene encodes CDR1 LNHDA and CDR2 SQIVND (reference sequence). CDR3 DNA sequence: TGTGCTAGTAATCTGGGACAACTGGCGGTGAACACTGAAGCTTTCTTT. It encodes CASNLGQLAVNTEAFF.

This clone was counted between two and nine times. This chain links TRBV6-1 with TRBJ2-5; 14 bases map to TRBD2. V trimming: 3 bases; J trimming: 1 base; junction bases outside the gene matches: 1. The V gene's germline CDR1 is MNHNS and CDR2 SASEGT. The CDR3 runs to 16 residues. Written as DNA, the CDR3 is TGTGCCAGCAGTGATGGACTAGCGGGAGGCCAAGAGACCCAGTACTTC. Protein product: CASSDGLAGGQETQYF.

J is TRBJ2-5 and V is TRBV7-6, with D unresolved. V gave up 2 bases and J gave up 5 bases, with 15 bases separating them. This CDR3 has 15 residues. Germline values: CDR1 SGHVS, CDR2 FNYEAQ. CDR3 in amino acids: CASSLRPGQVETQYF. DNA of the CDR3: TGTGCCAGCAGCTTACGACCCGGCCAGGTGGAGACCCAGTACTTC.

The chain employs TRBV21-1 and TRBJ2-7; TRBD2, as called in the table, went unchecked against the DNA. TRBV21-1 is deemed a pseudogene. This CDR3 has 18 residues. The CDR3 spells CASSKNPNSGSDGYEQYF. CDR3 coding DNA: TGTGCCAGCAGCAAAAATCCTAATAGCGGGAGCGATGGGTACGAGCAGTACTTC.

The rearrangement uses TRBV7-8 and TRBJ1-1; 8 bases are a match to TRBD1. CDR1 and CDR2 (germline): SGHVS, FQNEAQ. V gave up 3 bases and J gave up 8 bases; unmatched junction bases: 8. The CDR3 has 14 amino acids. The CDR3 sequence is CASSFVTGQEEAFF. The CDR3 DNA follows: TGTGCCAGCAGCTTCGTCACGGGACAGGAGGAAGCTTTCTTT.

The chain has TRBV19 and TRBJ2-1, with TRBD2 identical over 8 bases. CDR3 size: 17 residues. Per the germline V gene, CDR1 is LNHDA and CDR2 is SQIVND (reference sequence). Germline trimming cut 5 bases from V and 1 base from J; bases unmatched to any gene: 10. The CDR3 nucleotides are TGTGCCAGTAGTCCACGGGAGGGTTTTGGGTCCTACAATGAGCAGTTCTTC. This encodes CASSPREGFGSYNEQFF. The full variable domain, with the rest looked up from reference TRBV19 and TRBJ2-1, is DGGITQSPKYLFRKEGQNVTLSCEQNLNHDAMYWYRQDPGQGLRLIYYSQIVNDFQKGDIAEGYSVSREKKESFPLTVTSAQKNPTAFYLCASSPREGFGSYNEQFFGPGTRLTVL.

The gene calls are TRBV19 and TRBJ1-1; 7 nucleotides agree with TRBD1. Per the germline V gene, CDR1 is LNHDA and CDR2 is SQIVND (reference sequence). The CDR3 is 18 residues long. V lost 7 bases and J lost 4; bases outside the gene matches: 21. CDR3 in amino acids: CASKVFGTASGRGTEAFF. CDR3 sequence (DNA): TGTGCCAGTAAAGTATTCGGGACAGCGTCGGGGAGGGGCACTGAAGCTTTCTTT.

Only one count was recorded for this clone. The V call is TRBV7-2, the J call TRBJ2-7; D may be TRBD1 (5 bases). Germline-derived CDR1 and CDR2 are SGHTA and FQGNSA. This CDR3 spans 13 amino acids. V lost 2 bases to trimming and J lost 4 bases, with 9 bases between them. The CDR3 reads CASSLRGQYEQYF. The CDR3, as DNA: TGTGCCAGCAGCTTAAGGGGTCAATACGAGCAGTACTTC.

The chain recombines TRBV20-1 with TRBJ2-5; no clear D. Trimming left V 1 base short and J 4 bases short, with 4 bases between. Germline-derived CDR1 and CDR2 are DFQATT and SNEGSKA (reference sequence). The CDR3 consists of 11 residues. The CDR3 coding sequence is TGCAGTGCTAGAGTTGTAGAGACCCAGTACTTC. It is translated as CSARVVETQYF.

The V gene is TRBV9, the J gene TRBJ2-2; D may correspond to TRBD1 or TRBD2 (6 bases each). V shed 7 bases and J shed 1 base, with 14 bases lying between them. Germline V gives CDR1 SGDLS, CDR2 YYNGEE. The CDR3 covers 15 residues. In DNA form, the CDR3 reads TGTGCCAGCGCGGACAGCGGGCTGAACACCGGGGAGCTGTTTTTT. Protein product: CASADSGLNTGELFF.

The gene calls are TRBV19 and TRBJ2-5; the match to TRBD2 covers 9 bases. The germline V gene has CDR1 LNHDA and CDR2 SQIVND (reference sequence). The length of the CDR3 is 16 residues. V dropped 6 bases and J dropped 2; count of bases not matched to a gene: 10. The CDR3 nucleotides are TGTGCCAGTAGCTCCCCCGGACTAGCGTCGCAAGAGACCCAGTACTTC. Translation: CASSSPGLASQETQYF.

This clone was picked up one time. The CDR3 DNA is TGTGCCAGCAGCCCGACAGGGACCTATGGCTACACCTTC. Its translation: CASSPTGTYGYTF. The genes are TRBV27 and TRBJ1-2; 7 nucleotides align to TRBD1. V gave up 6 bases and J gave up 4 bases; unmatched junction bases: 5. Germline V CDR1 and CDR2: MNHEY, SMNVEV (reference sequence). The CDR3 runs 13 residues.

The V call is TRBV6-1, the J call TRBJ1-4, with 8 bases aligning to TRBD1. The germline gives CDR1 MNHNS, CDR2 SASEGT. CDR3 length equals 14 residues. With V trimmed by 7 bases and J by 3 bases, 4 bases remained unmatched. This CDR3 is CASTQGEANEKLFF. CDR3 DNA sequence: TGTGCCAGCACACAGGGGGAGGCTAATGAAAAACTGTTTTTT.

The chain has TRBV18 and TRBJ2-7, with D perhaps TRBD2 (5 bases). Germline CDR1 KGHSH, CDR2 LQKENI. The germline V and J ends were trimmed by 2 bases and 3 bases, with 14 bases remaining between them. The CDR3 loop spans 15 amino acids. CDR3 sequence reads: CASSPAGRAGYEQYF. The CDR3, as DNA: TGTGCCAGCTCACCAGCGGGCCGGGCGGGCTACGAGCAGTACTTC.

The chain links TRBV7-6 to TRBJ2-2; 14 nucleotides align to TRBD2. This CDR3 region has 17 residues. Trimming at V came to 5 bases and at J to 7 bases, leaving 9 bases not matched to a gene. Germline CDR1 is SGHVS and CDR2 is FNYEAQ. The CDR3 bases are TGTGCCAGCAGCCCGACCGGGACTAGCGGGAGTGGCGGGGAGCTGTTTTTT. Its protein product is CASSPTGTSGSGGELFF.